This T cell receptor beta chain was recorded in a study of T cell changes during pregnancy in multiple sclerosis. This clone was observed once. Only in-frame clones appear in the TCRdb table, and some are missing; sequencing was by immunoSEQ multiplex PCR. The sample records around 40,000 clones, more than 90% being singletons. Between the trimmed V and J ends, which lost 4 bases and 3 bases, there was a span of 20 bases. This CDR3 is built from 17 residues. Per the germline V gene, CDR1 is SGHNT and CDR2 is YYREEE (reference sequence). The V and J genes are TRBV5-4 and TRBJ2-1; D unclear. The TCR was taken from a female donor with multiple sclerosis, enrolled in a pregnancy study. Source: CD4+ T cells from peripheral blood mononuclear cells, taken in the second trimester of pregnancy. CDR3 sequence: CASSPGSSNPVYNEQFF. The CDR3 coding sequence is TGTGCCAGCAGCCCCGGGTCGTCCAACCCCGTCTACAATGAGCAGTTCTTC.